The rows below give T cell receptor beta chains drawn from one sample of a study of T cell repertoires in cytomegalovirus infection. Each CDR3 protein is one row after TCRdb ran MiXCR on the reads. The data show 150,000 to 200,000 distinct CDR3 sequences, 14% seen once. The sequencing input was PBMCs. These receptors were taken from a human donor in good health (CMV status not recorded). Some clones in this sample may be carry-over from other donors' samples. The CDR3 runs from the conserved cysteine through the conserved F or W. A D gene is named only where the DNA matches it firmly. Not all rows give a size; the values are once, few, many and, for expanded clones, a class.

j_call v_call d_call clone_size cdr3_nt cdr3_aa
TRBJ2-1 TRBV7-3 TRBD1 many TGTGCCAGCAGCTTAAACCCTCCGACAGGGCAGCAGTTCTTC CASSLNPPTGQQFF
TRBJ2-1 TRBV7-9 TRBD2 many TGTGCCAGCAGCCCCCGGATTGGAGCGGGAGGCCTCTACAATGAGCAGTTCTTC CASSPRIGAGGLYNEQFF
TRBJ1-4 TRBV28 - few TGTGCCAGCAGTGACACCCCTTTTAGGCACGAAAAACTGTTTTTT CASSDTPFRHEKLFF
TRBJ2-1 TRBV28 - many TGTGCCAGCCACCTCGCTGGGATGTTTAACAATGAGCAGTTCTTC CASHLAGMFNNEQFF
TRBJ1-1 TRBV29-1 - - TGCAGCGTTATGACAGGGAACACTGAAGCTTTCTTT CSVMTGNTEAFF
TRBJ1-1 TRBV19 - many TGTGCCATTCCCCCATGTCAGTGGGTTTGGGACTTAATGAACACTGAAGCTTTCTTT CAIPPCQWVWDLMNTEAFF
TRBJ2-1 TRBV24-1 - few TGTGCCACCAGTAAGGGCGCTCAGGGGGGGCTCGCCTACAATGAGCAGTTCTTC CATSKGAQGGLAYNEQFF
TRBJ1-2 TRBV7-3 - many TGTGCCAGCAGCCCAAAGGACGGGGCGCGGGATGGCTACACCTTC CASSPKDGARDGYTF
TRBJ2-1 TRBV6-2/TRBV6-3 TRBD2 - TGTGCCAGCAGTTACCTTACTAGCGGGAGTTTCTACAATGAGCAGTTCTTC CASSYLTSGSFYNEQFF
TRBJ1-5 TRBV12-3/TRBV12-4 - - TGTGCCAGCAGCCTATCCGGAGGACAGAGAACAGGACAGCCCCAGCATTTT CASSLSGGQRTGQPQHF
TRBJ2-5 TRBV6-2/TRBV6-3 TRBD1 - TGTGCCAGCAGTTTTCTAACCGGGACAGTAGAGACCCAGTACTTC CASSFLTGTVETQYF
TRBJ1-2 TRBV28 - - TGTGCCAGCAGTTTTCCGGGGGAAGGGTATAACTATGGCTACACCTTC CASSFPGEGYNYGYTF
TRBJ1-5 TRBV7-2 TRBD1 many TGTGCCAGCAGCTCTCGACAGGGGCCCAATCAGCCCCAGCATTTT CASSSRQGPNQPQHF
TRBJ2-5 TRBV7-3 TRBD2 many TGTGCCAGCAGCTTATCCGGCGGGAGAGGGGAGACCCAGTACTTC CASSLSGGRGETQYF